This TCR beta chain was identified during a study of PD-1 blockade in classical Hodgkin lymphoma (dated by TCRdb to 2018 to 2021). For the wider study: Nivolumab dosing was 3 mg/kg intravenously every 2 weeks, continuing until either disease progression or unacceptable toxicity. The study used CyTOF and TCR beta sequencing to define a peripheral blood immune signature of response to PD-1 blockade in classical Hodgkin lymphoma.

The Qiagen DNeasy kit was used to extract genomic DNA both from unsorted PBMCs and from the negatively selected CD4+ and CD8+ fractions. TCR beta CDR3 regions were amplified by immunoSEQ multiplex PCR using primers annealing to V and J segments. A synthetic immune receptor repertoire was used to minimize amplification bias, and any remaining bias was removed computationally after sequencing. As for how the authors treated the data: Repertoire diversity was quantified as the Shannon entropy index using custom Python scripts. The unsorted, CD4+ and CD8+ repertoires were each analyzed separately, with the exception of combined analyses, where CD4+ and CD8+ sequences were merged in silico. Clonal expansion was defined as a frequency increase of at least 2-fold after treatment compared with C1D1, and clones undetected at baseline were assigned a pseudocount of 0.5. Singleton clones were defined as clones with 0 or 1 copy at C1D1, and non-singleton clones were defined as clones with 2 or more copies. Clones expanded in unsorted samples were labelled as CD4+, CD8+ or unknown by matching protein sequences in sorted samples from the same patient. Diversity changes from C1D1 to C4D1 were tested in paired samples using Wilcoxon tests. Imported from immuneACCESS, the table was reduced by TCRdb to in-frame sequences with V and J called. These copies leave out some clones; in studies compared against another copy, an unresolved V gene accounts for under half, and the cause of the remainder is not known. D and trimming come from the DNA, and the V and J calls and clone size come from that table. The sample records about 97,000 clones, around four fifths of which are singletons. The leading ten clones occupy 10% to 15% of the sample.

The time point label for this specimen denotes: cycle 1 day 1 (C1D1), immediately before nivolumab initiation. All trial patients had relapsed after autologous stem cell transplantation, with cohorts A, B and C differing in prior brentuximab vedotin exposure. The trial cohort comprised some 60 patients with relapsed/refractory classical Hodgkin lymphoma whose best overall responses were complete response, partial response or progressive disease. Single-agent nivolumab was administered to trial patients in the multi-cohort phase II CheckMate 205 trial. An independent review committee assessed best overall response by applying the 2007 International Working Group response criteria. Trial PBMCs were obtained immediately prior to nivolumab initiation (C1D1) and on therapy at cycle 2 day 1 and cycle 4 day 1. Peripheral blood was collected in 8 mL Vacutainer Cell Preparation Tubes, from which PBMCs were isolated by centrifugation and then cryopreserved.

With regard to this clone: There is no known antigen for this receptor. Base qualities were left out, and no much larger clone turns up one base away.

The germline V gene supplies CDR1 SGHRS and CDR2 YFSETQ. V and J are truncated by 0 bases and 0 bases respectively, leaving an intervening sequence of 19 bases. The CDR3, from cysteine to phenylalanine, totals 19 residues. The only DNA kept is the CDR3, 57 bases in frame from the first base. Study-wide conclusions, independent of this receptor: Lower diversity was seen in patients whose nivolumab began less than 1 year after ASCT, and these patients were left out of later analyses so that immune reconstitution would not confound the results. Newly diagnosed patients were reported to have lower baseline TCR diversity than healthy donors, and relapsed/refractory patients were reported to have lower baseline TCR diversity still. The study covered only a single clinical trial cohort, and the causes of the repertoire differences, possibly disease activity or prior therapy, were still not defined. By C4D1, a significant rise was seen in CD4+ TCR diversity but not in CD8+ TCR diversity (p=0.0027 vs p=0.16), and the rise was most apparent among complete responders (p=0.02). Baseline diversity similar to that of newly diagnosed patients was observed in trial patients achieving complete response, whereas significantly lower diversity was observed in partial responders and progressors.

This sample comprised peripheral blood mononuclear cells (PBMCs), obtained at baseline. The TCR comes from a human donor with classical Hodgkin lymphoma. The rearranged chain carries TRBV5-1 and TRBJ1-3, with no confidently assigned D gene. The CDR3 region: CASSLVPRWRADSGNTIYF. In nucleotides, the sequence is TGCGCCAGCAGCTTGGTGCCTCGGTGGAGGGCGGACTCTGGAAACACCATATATTTT.